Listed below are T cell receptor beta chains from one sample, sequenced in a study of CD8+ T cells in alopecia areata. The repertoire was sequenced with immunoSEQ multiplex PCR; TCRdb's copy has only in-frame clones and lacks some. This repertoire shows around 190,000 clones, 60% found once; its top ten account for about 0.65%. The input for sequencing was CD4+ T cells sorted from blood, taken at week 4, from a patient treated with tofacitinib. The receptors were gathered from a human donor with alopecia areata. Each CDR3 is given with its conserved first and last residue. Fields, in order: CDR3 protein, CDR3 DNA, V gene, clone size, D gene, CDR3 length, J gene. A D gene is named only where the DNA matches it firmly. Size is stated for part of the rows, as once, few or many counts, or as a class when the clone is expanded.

CDR3 protein: CASSQVGNYGYTF
CDR3 DNA: TGCGCCAGCAGCCAAGTGGGGAACTATGGCTACACCTTC
V gene: TRBV4-1
clone size: NA
D gene: NA
CDR3 length: 13
J gene: TRBJ1-2

CDR3 protein: CASSQGTSGHYNEQFF
CDR3 DNA: TGCGCCAGCAGCCAAGGAACTAGCGGACACTACAATGAGCAGTTCTTC
V gene: TRBV4-3
clone size: NA
D gene: TRBD2
CDR3 length: 16
J gene: TRBJ2-1

CDR3 protein: CASSGTAYGYTF
CDR3 DNA: TGTGCCAGCAGCGGGACGGCCTATGGCTACACCTTC
V gene: TRBV25-1
clone size: NA
D gene: NA
CDR3 length: 12
J gene: TRBJ1-2

CDR3 protein: CASSLSHGTQETQYF
CDR3 DNA: TGTGCCAGCAGCTTAAGTCATGGCACCCAAGAGACCCAGTACTTC
V gene: TRBV11-2
clone size: NA
D gene: NA
CDR3 length: 15
J gene: TRBJ2-5

CDR3 protein: CSVEAGFVQETQYF
CDR3 DNA: TGCAGCGTTGAAGCGGGTTTTGTGCAAGAGACCCAGTACTTC
V gene: TRBV29-1
clone size: NA
D gene: NA
CDR3 length: 14
J gene: TRBJ2-5

CDR3 protein: CAWSSGPQEKLFF
CDR3 DNA: TGTGCCTGGAGTTCAGGGCCGCAAGAAAAACTGTTTTTT
V gene: TRBV30
clone size: NA
D gene: NA
CDR3 length: 13
J gene: TRBJ1-4

CDR3 protein: CASSLGGERQPQHF
CDR3 DNA: TGTGCCAGCAGCCTCGGGGGGGAGCGGCAGCCCCAGCATTTT
V gene: TRBV14
clone size: NA
D gene: NA
CDR3 length: 14
J gene: TRBJ1-5

CDR3 protein: CASSTRLAGGSNEQYF
CDR3 DNA: TGTGCCAGCAGCACAAGACTAGCGGGAGGTTCCAACGAGCAGTACTTC
V gene: TRBV7-2
clone size: few
D gene: TRBD2
CDR3 length: 16
J gene: TRBJ2-7

CDR3 protein: CATSNTGRVYGYTF
CDR3 DNA: TGTGCCACCAGCAACACCGGACGGGTCTATGGCTACACCTTC
V gene: TRBV15
clone size: NA
D gene: NA
CDR3 length: 14
J gene: TRBJ1-2

CDR3 protein: CSVEDRLLGGTDTQYF
CDR3 DNA: TGCAGCGTTGAAGACCGACTCCTCGGCGGGACAGATACGCAGTATTTT
V gene: TRBV29-1
clone size: NA
D gene: NA
CDR3 length: 16
J gene: TRBJ2-3

CDR3 protein: CSVDRPGFNYGYTF
CDR3 DNA: TGCAGCGTTGATCGGCCAGGGTTCAACTATGGCTACACCTTC
V gene: TRBV29-1
clone size: NA
D gene: NA
CDR3 length: 14
J gene: TRBJ1-2

CDR3 protein: CASSQGLLAGGELFF
CDR3 DNA: TGTGCCAGCAGCCAAGGGCTACTAGCGGGCGGGGAGCTGTTTTTT
V gene: TRBV14
clone size: NA
D gene: TRBD2
CDR3 length: 15
J gene: TRBJ2-2

CDR3 protein: CASMWLYASDTQYF
CDR3 DNA: TGTGCCAGCATGTGGCTATACGCGAGCGATACGCAGTATTTT
V gene: TRBV2
clone size: once
D gene: NA
CDR3 length: 14
J gene: TRBJ2-3

CDR3 protein: CSVGGTGGETQYF
CDR3 DNA: TGCAGCGTTGGAGGGACAGGGGGAGAGACCCAGTACTTC
V gene: TRBV29-1
clone size: NA
D gene: TRBD1
CDR3 length: 13
J gene: TRBJ2-5

CDR3 protein: CASSPQENTEAFF
CDR3 DNA: TGTGCCAGCAGTCCACAGGAGAACACTGAAGCTTTCTTT
V gene: TRBV6-5
clone size: once
D gene: NA
CDR3 length: 13
J gene: TRBJ1-1

CDR3 protein: CASSQGARPGEQYF
CDR3 DNA: TGCGCCAGCAGCCAAGGGGCTAGGCCTGGGGAGCAGTACTTC
V gene: TRBV4-1
clone size: NA
D gene: NA
CDR3 length: 14
J gene: TRBJ2-7

CDR3 protein: CAWSLTLYYGYTF
CDR3 DNA: TGTGCCTGGTCCCTCACCCTCTACTATGGCTACACCTTC
V gene: TRBV30
clone size: NA
D gene: NA
CDR3 length: 13
J gene: TRBJ1-2

CDR3 protein: CASSFTGTGFYQPQHF
CDR3 DNA: TGTGCCAGCAGTTTTACCGGGACAGGTTTTTATCAGCCCCAGCATTTT
V gene: TRBV25-1
clone size: NA
D gene: TRBD1
CDR3 length: 16
J gene: TRBJ1-5

CDR3 protein: CAQGVQTTNEKLFF
CDR3 DNA: TGTGCCCAAGGGGTCCAGACAACTAATGAAAAACTGTTTTTT
V gene: TRBV30
clone size: few
D gene: NA
CDR3 length: 14
J gene: TRBJ1-4

CDR3 protein: CASSFDRAQYF
CDR3 DNA: TGTGCCAGCAGCTTTGACCGGGCCCAGTACTTC
V gene: TRBV7-9
clone size: NA
D gene: NA
CDR3 length: 11
J gene: TRBJ2-7

CDR3 protein: CASSPQTGANVLTF
CDR3 DNA: TGTGCCAGCAGCCCTCAAACTGGGGCCAACGTCCTGACTTTC
V gene: TRBV7-9
clone size: few
D gene: NA
CDR3 length: 14
J gene: TRBJ2-6

CDR3 protein: CSADRAGLALVNEQFF
CDR3 DNA: TGCAGCGCCGATCGGGCGGGACTAGCGTTAGTCAATGAGCAGTTCTTC
V gene: TRBV29-1
clone size: few
D gene: TRBD2
CDR3 length: 16
J gene: TRBJ2-1

CDR3 protein: CSVLDRGWTEAFF
CDR3 DNA: TGCAGCGTACTAGACAGGGGATGGACTGAAGCTTTCTTT
V gene: TRBV29-1
clone size: NA
D gene: TRBD1
CDR3 length: 13
J gene: TRBJ1-1

CDR3 protein: CASKSRGGGNYEQYF
CDR3 DNA: TGTGCCAGCAAATCACGAGGGGGCGGGAACTACGAGCAGTACTTC
V gene: TRBV2
clone size: once
D gene: NA
CDR3 length: 15
J gene: TRBJ2-7

CDR3 protein: CASTLSGELFF
CDR3 DNA: TGTGCCAGCACTCTCTCCGGGGAGCTGTTTTTT
V gene: TRBV11-2
clone size: NA
D gene: NA
CDR3 length: 11
J gene: TRBJ2-2

CDR3 protein: CASSLTGYQETQYF
CDR3 DNA: TGCGCCAGCAGCTTGACAGGGTACCAAGAGACCCAGTACTTC
V gene: TRBV5-1
clone size: once
D gene: NA
CDR3 length: 14
J gene: TRBJ2-5

CDR3 protein: CASSWPVSGEQFF
CDR3 DNA: TGTGCCAGCAGTTGGCCTGTCAGCGGGGAGCAGTTCTTC
V gene: TRBV6-5
clone size: NA
D gene: NA
CDR3 length: 13
J gene: TRBJ2-1

CDR3 protein: CASSQTGVDTGELFF
CDR3 DNA: TGTGCCAGCAGCCAAACAGGGGTGGACACCGGGGAGCTGTTTTTT
V gene: TRBV6-6
clone size: NA
D gene: TRBD1
CDR3 length: 15
J gene: TRBJ2-2

CDR3 protein: CASSLTGGYYEQYF
CDR3 DNA: TGTGCCAGCAGCTTAACAGGGGGCTACTACGAGCAGTACTTC
V gene: TRBV5-4
clone size: once
D gene: TRBD1
CDR3 length: 14
J gene: TRBJ2-7

CDR3 protein: CAWSGTGKIHQPQHF
CDR3 DNA: TGTGCCTGGAGTGGTACAGGCAAGATCCATCAGCCCCAGCATTTT
V gene: TRBV30
clone size: NA
D gene: NA
CDR3 length: 15
J gene: TRBJ1-5

CDR3 protein: CSVEVGYGYTF
CDR3 DNA: TGCAGCGTTGAAGTGGGGTATGGCTACACCTTC
V gene: TRBV29-1
clone size: NA
D gene: NA
CDR3 length: 11
J gene: TRBJ1-2

CDR3 protein: CSVPADRGRVEDTQYF
CDR3 DNA: TGCAGCGTTCCCGCTGACAGGGGCCGCGTAGAGGATACGCAGTATTTT
V gene: TRBV29-1
clone size: few
D gene: TRBD1
CDR3 length: 16
J gene: TRBJ2-3

CDR3 protein: CASSGGQQETQYF
CDR3 DNA: TGCGCCAGCAGCGGGGGACAGCAAGAGACCCAGTACTTC
V gene: TRBV5-1
clone size: few
D gene: TRBD1
CDR3 length: 13
J gene: TRBJ2-5

CDR3 protein: CASSLVGRGDIQYF
CDR3 DNA: TGTGCCAGCAGCTTAGTCGGAAGGGGGGACATTCAGTACTTC
V gene: TRBV7-8
clone size: few
D gene: NA
CDR3 length: 14
J gene: TRBJ2-4

CDR3 protein: CASRKDRTGGNQPQHF
CDR3 DNA: TGTGCCAGCAGAAAAGATAGGACAGGGGGCAATCAGCCCCAGCATTTT
V gene: TRBV27
clone size: few
D gene: TRBD1
CDR3 length: 16
J gene: TRBJ1-5

CDR3 protein: CASSPPTSGEKLFF
CDR3 DNA: TGCGCCAGCAGCCCGCCCACGTCGGGGGAAAAACTGTTTTTT
V gene: TRBV4-1
clone size: NA
D gene: NA
CDR3 length: 14
J gene: TRBJ1-4

CDR3 protein: CASRAPASYEQYF
CDR3 DNA: TGTGCCAGCAGAGCGCCAGCCTCCTACGAGCAGTACTTC
V gene: TRBV25-1
clone size: NA
D gene: NA
CDR3 length: 13
J gene: TRBJ2-7

CDR3 protein: CASSQTLAGGNNEQFF
CDR3 DNA: TGTGCCAGCAGCCAGACACTAGCGGGAGGGAATAATGAGCAGTTCTTC
V gene: TRBV9
clone size: few
D gene: TRBD2
CDR3 length: 16
J gene: TRBJ2-1

CDR3 protein: CATSVEEGEDYNQPQHF
CDR3 DNA: TGTGCCACCAGCGTCGAGGAGGGAGAGGATTACAATCAGCCCCAGCATTTT
V gene: TRBV15
clone size: few
D gene: NA
CDR3 length: 17
J gene: TRBJ1-5

CDR3 protein: CASSLVTAPYNEQFF
CDR3 DNA: TGCGCCAGCAGCTTGGTGACAGCCCCCTACAATGAGCAGTTCTTC
V gene: TRBV5-1
clone size: NA
D gene: NA
CDR3 length: 15
J gene: TRBJ2-1

CDR3 protein: CASSDQRQRYF
CDR3 DNA: TGTGCCAGCAGTGACCAGCGCCAACGGTATTTT
V gene: TRBV25-1
clone size: NA
D gene: NA
CDR3 length: 11
J gene: TRBJ2-3

CDR3 protein: CASSRGSSGPLRGAQYF
CDR3 DNA: TGTGCCAGCAGCCGGGGATCTAGCGGGCCCTTGCGGGGGGCGCAGTATTTT
V gene: TRBV7-2
clone size: NA
D gene: TRBD2
CDR3 length: 17
J gene: TRBJ2-3

CDR3 protein: CASSLESGNNEQFF
CDR3 DNA: TGTGCCAGCAGCTTAGAGAGCGGAAACAATGAGCAGTTCTTC
V gene: TRBV7-2
clone size: NA
D gene: NA
CDR3 length: 14
J gene: TRBJ2-1

CDR3 protein: CASSQYRSPYEQYF
CDR3 DNA: TGTGCCAGCAGCCAATACCGGTCCCCTTACGAGCAGTACTTC
V gene: TRBV6-5
clone size: few
D gene: NA
CDR3 length: 14
J gene: TRBJ2-7

CDR3 protein: CASSFGVGRGTPKSYEQYF
CDR3 DNA: TGTGCCAGCAGCTTTGGCGTCGGGAGGGGAACCCCGAAATCCTACGAGCAGTACTTC
V gene: TRBV7-2
clone size: NA
D gene: TRBD2
CDR3 length: 19
J gene: TRBJ2-7

CDR3 protein: CASSVGGSPDTQYF
CDR3 DNA: TGTGCCAGCAGCGTAGGTGGGAGCCCAGATACGCAGTATTTT
V gene: TRBV9
clone size: NA
D gene: NA
CDR3 length: 14
J gene: TRBJ2-3

CDR3 protein: CASNAGTGAKFGELFF
CDR3 DNA: TGTGCCAGCAATGCCGGGACAGGGGCGAAGTTCGGGGAGCTGTTTTTT
V gene: TRBV2
clone size: NA
D gene: TRBD1
CDR3 length: 16
J gene: TRBJ2-2

CDR3 protein: CASSPGTNQETQYF
CDR3 DNA: TGTGCCAGCAGCCCCGGGACAAACCAAGAGACCCAGTACTTC
V gene: TRBV11-3
clone size: NA
D gene: NA
CDR3 length: 14
J gene: TRBJ2-5

CDR3 protein: CASRRGQETQYF
CDR3 DNA: TGTGCCAGCAGGAGGGGCCAAGAGACCCAGTACTTC
V gene: TRBV6-5
clone size: NA
D gene: NA
CDR3 length: 12
J gene: TRBJ2-5

CDR3 protein: CASSPQVSGANVLTF
CDR3 DNA: TGTGCCAGCAGCCCCCAGGTCTCGGGGGCCAACGTCCTGACTTTC
V gene: TRBV6-1
clone size: NA
D gene: NA
CDR3 length: 15
J gene: TRBJ2-6

CDR3 protein: CASRDDRVYGYTF
CDR3 DNA: TGTGCCAGCAGGGATGACAGGGTCTATGGCTACACCTTC
V gene: TRBV2
clone size: NA
D gene: TRBD1
CDR3 length: 13
J gene: TRBJ1-2

CDR3 protein: CASSLGQGGTGELFF
CDR3 DNA: TGTGCCAGCAGCTTAGGACAGGGTGGGACCGGGGAGCTGTTTTTT
V gene: TRBV7-6
clone size: NA
D gene: TRBD1
CDR3 length: 15
J gene: TRBJ2-2

CDR3 protein: CASSLAWDPKITEAFF
CDR3 DNA: TGTGCCAGCAGCTTAGCTTGGGACCCGAAGATCACTGAAGCTTTCTTT
V gene: TRBV7-2
clone size: NA
D gene: NA
CDR3 length: 16
J gene: TRBJ1-1